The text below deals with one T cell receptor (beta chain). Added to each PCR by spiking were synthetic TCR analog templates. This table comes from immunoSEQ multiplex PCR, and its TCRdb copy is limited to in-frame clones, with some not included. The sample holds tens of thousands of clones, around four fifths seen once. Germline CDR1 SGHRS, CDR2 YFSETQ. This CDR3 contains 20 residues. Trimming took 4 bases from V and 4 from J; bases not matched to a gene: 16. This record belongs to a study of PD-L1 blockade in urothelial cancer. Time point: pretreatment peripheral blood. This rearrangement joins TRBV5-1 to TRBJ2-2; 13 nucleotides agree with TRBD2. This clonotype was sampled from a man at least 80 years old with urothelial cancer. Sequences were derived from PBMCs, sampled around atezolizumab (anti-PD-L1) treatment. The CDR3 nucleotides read TGCGCCAGCAGCCCGAGAGCGGGACTAGCGGGACACGACTTCACCGGGGAGCTGTTTTTT. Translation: CASSPRAGLAGHDFTGELFF.